This T cell receptor (beta chain) was retrieved from a study of shared clonotypes between healthy human individuals (dated by TCRdb to about 2020). For context, the study as a whole: The cohort included a few men and a couple of women between 18 and 49 years of age. The study deeply sequenced blood TCR repertoires of several healthy adults to estimate repertoire size and the extent of clonotype sharing between individuals. Per donor, three plates each were used for CD4 naive and CD4 memory, two for CD8 naive, and one for CD8 memory. Different laboratories and diverse techniques were used to prepare libraries and sequence TCR repertoires, to increase sequencing depth and limit assay-specific biases. Each donor's leukapheresis produced roughly between roughly 0.85 and 10 billion PBMCs.

As for this clone: Its antigen is currently not known. The input lacks base qualities; no much larger clone sits a single base away.

V gives up 2 bases and J gives up 2 bases, and the segment between their germline ends measures 10 bases. The CDR3, cysteine through phenylalanine, is 14 amino acids long. Only the CDR3 DNA stays, 42 bases, in frame from base 1. The germline V gene supplies CDR1 SGHVS and CDR2 FNYEAQ. Healthy HIV-negative adults with no recently reported acute infections or vaccinations were included as donors. Every donor was a Caucasian adult residing in Nashville, Tennessee, USA. CD4+ T cells were enriched through magnetic negative selection, after which naive cells were positively selected on CD45RA and the remaining negative fraction served as the memory subset. Blood was collected by leukapheresis, and PBMCs were isolated by Ficoll-Histopaque density gradient centrifugation and then cryopreserved in liquid nitrogen vapor phase. Analytical flow cytometry was used to check the purity and quantity of each magnetically sorted T cell population. Each sorted fraction had its genomic DNA isolated and then quantified by UV absorbance on a Nanodrop 2000c.

General conclusions and limits of the study: Even with the large sequencing depth, rarefaction of the sorted-subset datasets indicated that sequencing was incomplete. Estimated clonotype richness was generally larger for naive than for memory subsets. The small number of donors limited the genetic and exposure-history diversity represented. Sharing across several donors was observed for 4.5% to 6.5% of naive CD4, over 3% of naive CD8, around 2.5% of memory CD4, and about 0.4% of memory CD8 clonotypes. Only blood was sampled, and tissue TCR repertoires likely differ from those in blood. Clonotypes shared by all four sorted-subset donors showed higher generation probabilities than non-shared clonotypes. Pairwise subsampling led to the expectation that sequencing depth would affect the degree of clonotype sharing among donors.

Using the deep immunoSEQ assay, TCR CDR3 regions were amplified from genomic DNA by multiplex PCR. Genomic DNA extracted from each cell subset was distributed evenly over all wells of several immunoSEQ 96-well plates, and each plate served as one replicate. For sorted subsets, around 200 ng genomic DNA, equal to tens of thousands of T cell genomes, was loaded into each replicate PCR. The purified libraries were quantified using a Qubit 3.0 fluorometer, sized with a Bioanalyzer 2100, and then quantified again using the KAPA Library Quantification kit. Every immunoSEQ 96-well plate was sequenced on a dedicated single-read 150-cycle Illumina NextSeq 550 flow cell. On the authors' methods: Because the immunoSEQ output included only junctional sequences and no quality scores, the filtering could not be the same as the filtering used for full-length reads. To assign V/J genes and CDR3, sequences were annotated using PyIR, a Python wrapper for IgBLAST v1.9, with IMGT germline references. Reads with weak V/J assignments (E-value above 1e-6), missing CDR3, stop codons, out-of-frame junctions, or ambiguous translated residues were removed. V3J clonotypes were defined by identical inferred V gene, J gene, and CDR3 amino acid sequence. To compute the percentage overlap between repertoires, the number of shared unique clonotypes was divided by the size of the smaller repertoire. Richness of each repertoire was evaluated using RTK rarefaction, the Chao1 estimator, and Recon v2.1 estimates of unobserved clonotypes. For all TCRbeta clonotypes obtained by the gDNA method from a few donors, generation probabilities were computed with OLGA. TCRdb holds this immuneACCESS table with in-frame rearrangements only. Some clones are missing; in checked studies, unresolved V genes explain under half, and the rest has no known cause. That table is the source of V, J and clone size, and D and trimming were worked out from the DNA. The sample table shows roughly 1,100,000 clones, and roughly 80% are seen once. The ten largest clones capture less than 1.5% of the sample.

This TCR came from a man between 18 and 35 years old in good health. The rearrangement joined TRBV7-6 to TRBJ2-7, and the D gene may be TRBD1, 5 bases matching. The sample comprised memory CD4+ T cells sorted from blood. The cell subset or site label for this specimen denotes: CD45RA-negative fraction. The CDR3 protein sequence reads: CASSLTEGAYEQYF. The DNA is TGTGCCAGCAGCTTAACTGAAGGGGCCTACGAGCAGTACTTC. The entire variable domain, with the stretches around the CDR3 drawn from the reference TRBV7-6 and TRBJ2-7 proteins, is GAGVSQSPRYKVTKRGQDVALRCDPISGHVSLYWYRQALGQGPEFLTYFNYEAQQDKSGLPNDRFSAERPEGSISTLTIQRTEQRDSAMYRCASSLTEGAYEQYFGPGTRLTVT.